The subject of this entry is one TCR beta chain. Its antigen is not yet known. Base quality data are lacking; no much larger clone is found one base away. This entry comes from a study of CD8+CD57+ T cells in acquired aplastic anemia (dated by TCRdb to 2016 to 2018). Regarding the study in general: A mean of about 3.2 ug of DNA, ranging from roughly 0.18 to 30 ug, was extracted from sorted CD4+ and CD8+ cells. A CD8+CD57+ expansion meant a frequency higher than the mean frequency seen in healthy subjects. The research as a whole found: CD8+ Simpson's diversity did not differ significantly between patients and healthy controls (P=0.060). Around 31 CD8+ CDR3 sequences were shared between patients and controls but appeared highly expressed in patients and within their immunodominant clones.

The germline V gene (reference sequence) gives CDR1 as SEHNR and CDR2 as FQNEAQ. The CDR3 runs 11 amino acids, cysteine and phenylalanine included. The CDR3 DNA has 33 bases and is translated from base 1. V is reduced by 3 bases and J by 8 bases, leaving a spacing of 7 bases between them. Genomic DNA served as template for TCR beta VDJ combination and CDR3 sequence profiling. An Illumina HiSeq 2000 was the platform used for TCR repertoire sequencing. On the authors' methods: TRBV/TRBJ rearrangement plots, CDR3 size and DJ length profiles, and Simpson's diversity index were used to evaluate the repertoires. The most abundant DNA sequence in the deep sequencing data was defined as the immunodominant clone. CDR3 amino acid sequences were checked for sharing across subjects and were also compared against the VDJdb database and published repertoires. TCRdb reprocessing: public reads trimmed at Q25 with fastp, clones called with MiXCR, in-frame beta chains kept. One record per CDR3 amino acid sequence lists the most common genes and DNA. These V and J calls rely on TCRdb rather than the paper's analysis. The sample table holds about 200,000 distinct CDR3 sequences, of which about 62% were seen once. The ten largest clones add up to roughly 50% of the sample.

Expansion of CD8+CD57+ cells had been shown by flow cytometry in the patients chosen for sequencing. Every patient had severe acquired aplastic anemia, diagnosed using the International Study of Aplastic Anemia and Agranulocytosis and Camitta criteria. No therapy had been received by the patients at the time of blood sampling. In this study, sorted CD4+ and CD8+ T cells from the blood of healthy subjects and of severe aplastic anemia patients had their TCR repertoires deep-sequenced. Patients were enrolled in the USA under clinicaltrials.gov protocols 00001620, 01623167, 00001397, 00071045, 00081523 and 00961064. Ficoll-Paque density gradient centrifugation was used to isolate peripheral blood mononuclear cells. CD4+ and CD8+ T cells were sorted by FACS or magnetic beads before DNA extraction.

This chain joins TRBV7-9 to TRBJ1-2, with an unclear D gene assignment. The origin of this receptor is a human donor with aplastic anemia. Sequenced material: sorted CD4+, CD8+, or CD8+CD57+ T cells (not recorded which) from PBMCs. The CDR3 protein is CASSFGNGYTF. The nucleotide sequence reads TGTGCCAGCAGCTTTGGAAACGGCTACACCTTC.